The TCR beta chain described here comes from a study of blood T cell repertoires in COVID-19. Overall study: Sources were T cells, B-cell-depleted T cells, or PBMCs; the material itself was cDNA or gDNA.

The CDR3 totals 14 residues. CDR1 is SGHAT, CDR2 FQNNGV, per germline. V was cut by 0 bases and J by 0 bases, with 6 bases left in between. Authors' analysis steps: From reference gene primer amplification, estimates of nucleated cell counts were derived. Clones were read by immunoSEQ multiplex PCR, and TCRdb kept only the in-frame ones, dropping some. That table is the source of V, J and clone size, and D and trimming were worked out from the DNA. The table lists 200,000 to 300,000 clones, approximately 80% of them singletons. Sample: peripheral blood. V gene TRBV11-2 combines with J gene TRBJ2-7; D ambiguous. This TCR was recovered from a woman between 70 and 85 years old with acute or convalescent COVID-19. The CDR3 DNA is TGTGCCAGCAGCTTAGATAGACTCTCCTACGAGCAGTACTTC. It yields the protein CASSLDRLSYEQYF.